A selection of T cell receptor beta chains follows, all from one sample in a study of T cell responses to AZD1222 COVID-19 vaccine. Some clones are missing from TCRdb's copy, which holds only in-frame ones; the method was immunoSEQ multiplex PCR. Altogether about 210,000 clones are present, around 94% being singletons, with the ten largest covering around 1.5%. The source was peripheral blood, collected 28 days after the second dose of the MenACWY control vaccine. The receptors derive from an adult who received the MenACWY meningococcal vaccine as a control. CDR3s include the opening cysteine and the closing phenylalanine or tryptophan. The order of the fields is CDR3 protein, CDR3 DNA, V gene, clone size, J gene, D gene. The D gene is left open where the match is weak. The size entry is marked missing in some rows and otherwise reads once, few, many or a size class.

CDR3: CAISDAGSRSYNEQFF; DNA: TGTGCCATCAGCGACGCAGGTTCCAGGTCCTACAATGAGCAGTTCTTC; V: TRBV10-3; size: .; J: TRBJ2-1; D: .
CDR3: CASRRDSSYEQYF; DNA: TGTGCCAGCAGGAGGGACAGCTCCTACGAGCAGTACTTC; V: TRBV6-5; size: .; J: TRBJ2-7; D: TRBD1
CDR3: CASSLQTGSANEKLFF; DNA: TGTGCCAGCAGCCTCCAGACGGGCAGCGCTAATGAAAAACTGTTTTTT; V: TRBV7-8; size: .; J: TRBJ1-4; D: .
CDR3: CASSPRGSQETQYF; DNA: TGTGCCAGCTCACCACGGGGCAGTCAAGAGACCCAGTACTTC; V: TRBV18; size: .; J: TRBJ2-5; D: .
CDR3: CASSGPSGTEYEQYF; DNA: TGTGCCAGCAGTGGTCCGTCCGGGACAGAATACGAGCAGTACTTC; V: TRBV28; size: few; J: TRBJ2-7; D: TRBD1
CDR3: CASSMTGLSEQYF; DNA: TGCGCCAGCAGCATGACAGGGTTGAGCGAGCAGTACTTC; V: TRBV5-1; size: .; J: TRBJ2-7; D: TRBD1
CDR3: CASSQGQGWYEQYF; DNA: TGTGCCAGCAGCCAAGGACAGGGGTGGTACGAGCAGTACTTC; V: TRBV28; size: .; J: TRBJ2-7; D: TRBD1
CDR3: CASSLVQGPQYF; DNA: TGTGCCAGCAGCTTAGTCCAGGGGCCGCAGTATTTT; V: TRBV7-9; size: .; J: TRBJ2-3; D: .
CDR3: CASSLNRGTAGNEQFF; DNA: TGTGCCAGCAGCTTAAATCGCGGGACAGCGGGCAATGAGCAGTTCTTC; V: TRBV11-2; size: .; J: TRBJ2-1; D: .
CDR3: CASSHTGGTEAFF; DNA: TGTGCCAGCAGTCATACAGGGGGGACTGAAGCTTTCTTT; V: TRBV28; size: .; J: TRBJ1-1; D: TRBD1
CDR3: CASSDSYNQPQHF; DNA: TGTGCCAGCAGCGACAGCTACAATCAGCCCCAGCATTTT; V: TRBV12-3/TRBV12-4; size: .; J: TRBJ1-5; D: .
CDR3: CASRGTGKGCEQYF; DNA: TGTGCCAGCAGAGGGACAGGGAAAGGGTGCGAGCAGTACTTC; V: TRBV6-5; size: few; J: TRBJ2-7; D: TRBD1
CDR3: CASSLQGPNYGYTF; DNA: TGCGCCAGCAGCTTACAGGGGCCTAACTATGGCTACACCTTC; V: TRBV5-1; size: .; J: TRBJ1-2; D: TRBD1
CDR3: CASRGGGTVTGELFF; DNA: TGTGCCAGCAGAGGGGGGGGAACCGTGACCGGGGAGCTGTTTTTT; V: TRBV5-8; size: .; J: TRBJ2-2; D: .
CDR3: CASSLVEAPGTEAFF; DNA: TGTGCCAGCAGCTTAGTCGAGGCCCCGGGAACTGAAGCTTTCTTT; V: TRBV11-2; size: .; J: TRBJ1-1; D: .
CDR3: CASSVGQATGELFF; DNA: TGTGCCAGCAGTGTGGGACAAGCCACCGGGGAGCTGTTTTTT; V: TRBV6-4; size: .; J: TRBJ2-2; D: .
CDR3: CASSLDWGTEAFF; DNA: TGTGCCAGCAGCTTAGATTGGGGCACTGAAGCTTTCTTT; V: TRBV7-2; size: .; J: TRBJ1-1; D: .
CDR3: CASSQWTGGGYGYTF; DNA: TGTGCCAGCAGTCAATGGACAGGGGGAGGCTATGGCTACACCTTC; V: TRBV28; size: .; J: TRBJ1-2; D: TRBD1
CDR3: CASSGGGWGSSTDTQYF; DNA: TGTGCCAGCAGCGGAGGGGGCTGGGGGTCTAGCACAGATACGCAGTATTTT; V: TRBV7-2; size: .; J: TRBJ2-3; D: .
CDR3: CASSPEGYEQYF; DNA: TGTGCCAGCAGCCCCGAGGGGTACGAGCAGTACTTC; V: TRBV7-2; size: .; J: TRBJ2-7; D: .
CDR3: CASSYGGLASVLTNYNEQFF; DNA: TGTGCCAGCAGTTACGGGGGACTAGCTTCCGTTTTGACCAATTACAATGAGCAGTTCTTC; V: TRBV6-2/TRBV6-3; size: .; J: TRBJ2-1; D: TRBD2
CDR3: CASSYIRTDNEQFF; DNA: TGTGCCAGCAGTTACATAAGGACGGACAATGAGCAGTTCTTC; V: TRBV6-2/TRBV6-3; size: .; J: TRBJ2-1; D: .
CDR3: CASSSGTGTNEKLFF; DNA: TGTGCCAGCAGCTCGGGGACAGGAACTAATGAAAAACTGTTTTTT; V: TRBV7-9; size: .; J: TRBJ1-4; D: TRBD1
CDR3: CASSKEGLDPDTQYF; DNA: TGTGCCAGCAGCAAGGAGGGGTTGGATCCAGATACGCAGTATTTT; V: TRBV21-1; size: .; J: TRBJ2-3; D: .
CDR3: CASTESNREKLFF; DNA: TGTGCCAGCACGGAAAGTAATAGAGAAAAACTGTTTTTT; V: TRBV6-5; size: .; J: TRBJ1-4; D: .
CDR3: CASTDSLSGNTIYF; DNA: TGCGCCAGCACGGACAGTCTCTCTGGAAACACCATATATTTT; V: TRBV5-1; size: .; J: TRBJ1-3; D: .
CDR3: CAIRLGPLGYTF; DNA: TGCGCCATTAGGCTTGGACCTCTGGGCTACACCTTC; V: TRBV10-1; size: .; J: TRBJ1-2; D: .
CDR3: CASRNNKGVTPLHF; DNA: TGTGCCAGCAGGAATAATAAGGGGGTGACACCCCTCCACTTT; V: TRBV28; size: .; J: TRBJ1-6; D: .
CDR3: CASSPTEGSEAFF; DNA: TGTGCCAGCTCACCAACGGAGGGTTCTGAAGCTTTCTTT; V: TRBV18; size: .; J: TRBJ1-1; D: .
CDR3: CSVGLAGGPYEQYF; DNA: TGCAGCGTAGGACTAGCGGGGGGTCCCTACGAGCAGTACTTC; V: TRBV29-1; size: few; J: TRBJ2-7; D: TRBD2
CDR3: CASGLVGGSYNEQFF; DNA: TGTGCTAGTGGTTTGGTAGGGGGGTCCTACAATGAGCAGTTCTTC; V: TRBV12-5; size: .; J: TRBJ2-1; D: .
CDR3: CASSETGASSGNTIYF; DNA: TGTGCCAGCAGTGAGACAGGCGCCAGCTCTGGAAACACCATATATTTT; V: TRBV2; size: .; J: TRBJ1-3; D: .
CDR3: CASSSPIRVIPYEQYF; DNA: TGTGCCAGCAGCTCCCCGATCAGGGTCATTCCCTACGAGCAGTACTTC; V: TRBV7-3; size: once; J: TRBJ2-7; D: .
CDR3: CASSPAPSGSLETQYF; DNA: TGTGCCAGCTCACCAGCGCCTAGCGGGAGCTTAGAGACCCAGTACTTC; V: TRBV18; size: once; J: TRBJ2-5; D: TRBD2